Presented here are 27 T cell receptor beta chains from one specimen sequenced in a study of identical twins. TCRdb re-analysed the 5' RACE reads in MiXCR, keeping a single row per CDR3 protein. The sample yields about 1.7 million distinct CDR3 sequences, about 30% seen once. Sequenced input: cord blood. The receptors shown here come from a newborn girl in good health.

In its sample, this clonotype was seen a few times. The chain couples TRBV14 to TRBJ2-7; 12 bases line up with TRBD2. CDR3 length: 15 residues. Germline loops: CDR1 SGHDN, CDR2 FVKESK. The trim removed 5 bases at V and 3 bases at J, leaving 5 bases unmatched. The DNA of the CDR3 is TGTGCCAGCAGCGCGACTAGCGGGAGAGTCTACGAGCAGTACTTC. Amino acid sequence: CASSATSGRVYEQYF.

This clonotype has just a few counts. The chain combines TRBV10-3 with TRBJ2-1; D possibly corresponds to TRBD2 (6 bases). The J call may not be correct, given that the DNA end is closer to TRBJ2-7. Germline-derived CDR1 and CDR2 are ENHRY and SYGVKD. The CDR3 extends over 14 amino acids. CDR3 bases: TGTGCCACCGAACGGGAGAATGGCTACAATGAGCAGTACTTC. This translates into CATERENGYNEQYF.

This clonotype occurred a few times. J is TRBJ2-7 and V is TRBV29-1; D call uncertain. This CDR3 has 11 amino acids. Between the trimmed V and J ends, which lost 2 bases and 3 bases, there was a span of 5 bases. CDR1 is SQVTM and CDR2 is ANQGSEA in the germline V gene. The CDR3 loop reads CSVERDYEQYF. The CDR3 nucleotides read TGCAGCGTTGAAAGGGACTACGAGCAGTACTTC.

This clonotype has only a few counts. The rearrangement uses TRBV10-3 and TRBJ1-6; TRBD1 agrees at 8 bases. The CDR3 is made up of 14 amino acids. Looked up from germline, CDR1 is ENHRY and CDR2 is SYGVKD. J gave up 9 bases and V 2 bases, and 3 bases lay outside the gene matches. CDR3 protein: CAISEPTGGSPLHF. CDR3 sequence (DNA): TGTGCCATCAGTGAGCCCACAGGGGGTTCACCCCTCCACTTT.

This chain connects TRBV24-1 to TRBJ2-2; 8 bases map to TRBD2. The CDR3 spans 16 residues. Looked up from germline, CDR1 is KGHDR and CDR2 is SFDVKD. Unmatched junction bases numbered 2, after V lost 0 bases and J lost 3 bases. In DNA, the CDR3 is TGTGCCACCAGTGATTTGGCGGGAGGTGACACCGGGGAGCTGTTTTTT. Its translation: CATSDLAGGDTGELFF.

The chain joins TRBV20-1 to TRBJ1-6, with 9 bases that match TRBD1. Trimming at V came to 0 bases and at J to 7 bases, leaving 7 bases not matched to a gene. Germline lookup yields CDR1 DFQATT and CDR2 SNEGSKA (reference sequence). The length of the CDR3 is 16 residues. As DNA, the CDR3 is TGCAGTGCTAGAGAGGGGGGACAGGGTATGAATTCACCCCTCCACTTT. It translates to CSAREGGQGMNSPLHF.

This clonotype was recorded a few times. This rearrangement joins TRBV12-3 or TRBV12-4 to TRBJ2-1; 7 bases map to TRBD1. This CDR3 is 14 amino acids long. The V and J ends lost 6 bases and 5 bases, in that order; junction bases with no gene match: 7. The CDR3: CASSAQGPDNEQFF. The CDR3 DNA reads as TGTGCCAGCAGCGCACAGGGGCCAGACAATGAGCAGTTCTTC.

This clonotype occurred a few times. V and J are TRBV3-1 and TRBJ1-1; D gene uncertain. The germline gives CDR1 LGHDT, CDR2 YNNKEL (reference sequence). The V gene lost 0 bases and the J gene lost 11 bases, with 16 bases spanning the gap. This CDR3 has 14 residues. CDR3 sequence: CASSQDAQTLRAFF. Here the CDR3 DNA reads TGTGCCAGCAGCCAAGATGCGCAGACCTTAAGGGCTTTCTTT.

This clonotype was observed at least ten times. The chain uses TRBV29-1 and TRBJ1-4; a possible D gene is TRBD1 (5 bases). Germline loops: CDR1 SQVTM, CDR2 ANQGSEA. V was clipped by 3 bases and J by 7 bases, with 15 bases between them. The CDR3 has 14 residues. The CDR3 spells CSVDRGDGGEKLFF. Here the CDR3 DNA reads TGCAGCGTTGATCGAGGGGATGGTGGTGAAAAACTGTTTTTT.

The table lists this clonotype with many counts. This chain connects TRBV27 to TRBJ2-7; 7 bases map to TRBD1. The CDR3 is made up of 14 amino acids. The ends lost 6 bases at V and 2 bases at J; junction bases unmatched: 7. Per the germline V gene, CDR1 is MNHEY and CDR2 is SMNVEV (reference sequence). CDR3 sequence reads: CASSPMGQTYEQYF. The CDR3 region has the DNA TGTGCCAGCAGCCCAATGGGACAGACCTACGAGCAGTACTTC.

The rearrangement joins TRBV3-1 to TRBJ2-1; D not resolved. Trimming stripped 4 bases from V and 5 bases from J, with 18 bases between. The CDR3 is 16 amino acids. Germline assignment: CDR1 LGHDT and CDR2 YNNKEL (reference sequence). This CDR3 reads CASSRILEGANNEQFF. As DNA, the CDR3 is TGTGCCAGCAGCCGCATCTTAGAAGGAGCGAACAATGAGCAGTTCTTC.

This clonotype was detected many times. The CDR3 DNA sequence: TGCGCCAGCAGCCTCCTGGACAGCACAGATACGCAGTATTTT. It translates to CASSLLDSTDTQYF. This chain joins TRBV5-1 and TRBJ2-3, with D uncertain. The CDR3 runs 14 residues. V was shortened by 4 bases and J by 0 bases, with 9 bases between the two germline ends. The germline CDR1 and CDR2 sequences are SGHRS and YFSETQ.

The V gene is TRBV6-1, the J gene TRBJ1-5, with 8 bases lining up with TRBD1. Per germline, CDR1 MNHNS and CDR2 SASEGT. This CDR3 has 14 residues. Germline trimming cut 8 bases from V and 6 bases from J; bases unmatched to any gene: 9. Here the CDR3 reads CASRDRKLGQPQHF. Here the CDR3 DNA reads TGTGCCAGCCGGGACAGGAAGCTCGGTCAGCCCCAGCATTTT.

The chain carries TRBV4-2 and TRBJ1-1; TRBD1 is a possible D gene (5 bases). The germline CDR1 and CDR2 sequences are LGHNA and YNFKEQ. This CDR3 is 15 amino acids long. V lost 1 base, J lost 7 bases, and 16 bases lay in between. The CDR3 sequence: CASSQVGGRANEAFF. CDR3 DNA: TGTGCCAGCAGCCAAGTTGGAGGCAGGGCCAATGAAGCTTTCTTT.

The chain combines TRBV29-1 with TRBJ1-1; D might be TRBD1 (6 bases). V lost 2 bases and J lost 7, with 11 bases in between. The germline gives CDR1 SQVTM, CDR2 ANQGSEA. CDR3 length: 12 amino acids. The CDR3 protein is CSVETRGVEAFF. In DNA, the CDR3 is TGCAGCGTTGAAACCAGGGGAGTTGAAGCTTTCTTT. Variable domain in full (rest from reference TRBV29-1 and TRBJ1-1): SAVISQKPSRDICQRGTSLTIQCQVDSQVTMMFWYRQQPGQSLTLIATANQGSEATYESGFVIDKFPISRPNLTFSTLTVSNMSPEDSSIYLCSVETRGVEAFFGQGTRLTVV.

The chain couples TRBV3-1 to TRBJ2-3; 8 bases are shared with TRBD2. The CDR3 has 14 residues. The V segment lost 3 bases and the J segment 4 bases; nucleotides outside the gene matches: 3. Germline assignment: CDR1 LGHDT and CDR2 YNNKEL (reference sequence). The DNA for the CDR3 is TGTGCCAGCAGCCACGGGACTAGATCAGATACGCAGTATTTT. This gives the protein CASSHGTRSDTQYF.

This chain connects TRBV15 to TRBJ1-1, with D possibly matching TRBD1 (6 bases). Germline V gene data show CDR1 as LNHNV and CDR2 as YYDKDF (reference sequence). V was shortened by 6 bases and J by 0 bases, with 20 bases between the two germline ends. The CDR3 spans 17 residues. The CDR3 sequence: CATRRYTTTGVNTEAFF. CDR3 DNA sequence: TGTGCCACCAGACGTTACACCACGACAGGAGTGAACACTGAAGCTTTCTTT.

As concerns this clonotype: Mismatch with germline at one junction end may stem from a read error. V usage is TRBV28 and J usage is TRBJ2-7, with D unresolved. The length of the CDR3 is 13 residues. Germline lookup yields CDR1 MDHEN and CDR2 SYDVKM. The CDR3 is CASSLPQAYERYF. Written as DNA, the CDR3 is TGTGCCAGCAGTTTGCCGCAGGCCTACGAGCGGTACTTC.

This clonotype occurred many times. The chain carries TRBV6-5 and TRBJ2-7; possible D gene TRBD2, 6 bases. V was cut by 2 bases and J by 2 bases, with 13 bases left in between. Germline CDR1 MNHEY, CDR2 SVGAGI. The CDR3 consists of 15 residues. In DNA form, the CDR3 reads TGTGCCAGCAGTTACGGTAGCGGAGAAACCTACGAGCAGTACTTC. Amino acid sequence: CASSYGSGETYEQYF.

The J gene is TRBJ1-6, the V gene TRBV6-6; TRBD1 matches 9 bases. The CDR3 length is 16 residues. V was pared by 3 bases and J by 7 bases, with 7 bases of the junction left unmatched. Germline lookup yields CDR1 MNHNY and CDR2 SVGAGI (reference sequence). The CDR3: CASSYPGQGRNSPLHF. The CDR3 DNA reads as TGTGCCAGCAGTTATCCAGGACAGGGGCGGAATTCACCCCTCCACTTT.

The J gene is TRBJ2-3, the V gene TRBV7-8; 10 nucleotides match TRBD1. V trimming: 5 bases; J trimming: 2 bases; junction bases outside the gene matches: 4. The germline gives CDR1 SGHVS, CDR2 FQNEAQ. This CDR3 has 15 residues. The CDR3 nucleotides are TGTGCCAGCAGCGCCCGACAGGGGGCCACAGATACGCAGTATTTT. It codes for CASSARQGATDTQYF. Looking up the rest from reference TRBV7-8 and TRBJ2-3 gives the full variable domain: GAGVSQSPRYKVAKRGQDVALRCDPISGHVSLFWYQQALGQGPEFLTYFQNEAQLDKSGLPSDRFFAERPEGSVSTLKIQRTQQEDSAVYLCASSARQGATDTQYFGPGTRLTVL.

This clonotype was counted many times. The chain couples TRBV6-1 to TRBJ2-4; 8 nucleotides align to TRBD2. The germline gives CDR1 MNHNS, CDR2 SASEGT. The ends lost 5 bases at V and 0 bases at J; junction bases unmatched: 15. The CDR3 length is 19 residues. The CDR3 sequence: CASSQRTSGRALAKNIQYF. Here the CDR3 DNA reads TGTGCCAGCAGTCAACGAACCAGCGGGAGAGCCCTAGCCAAAAACATTCAGTACTTC.

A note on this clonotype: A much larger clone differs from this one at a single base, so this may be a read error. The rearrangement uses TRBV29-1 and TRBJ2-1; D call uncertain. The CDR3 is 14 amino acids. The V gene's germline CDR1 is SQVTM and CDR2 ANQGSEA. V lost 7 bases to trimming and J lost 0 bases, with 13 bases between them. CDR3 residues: CSAVKISSYNEQFF. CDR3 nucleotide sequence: TGCAGCGCCGTAAAGATAAGCTCCTACAATGAGCAGTTCTTC.

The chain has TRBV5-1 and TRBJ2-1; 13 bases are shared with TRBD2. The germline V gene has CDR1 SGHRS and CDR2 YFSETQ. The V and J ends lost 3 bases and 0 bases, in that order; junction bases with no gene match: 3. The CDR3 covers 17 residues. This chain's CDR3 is CASSWRTSGSSYNEQFF. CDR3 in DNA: TGCGCCAGCAGCTGGAGGACTAGCGGGAGCTCCTACAATGAGCAGTTCTTC. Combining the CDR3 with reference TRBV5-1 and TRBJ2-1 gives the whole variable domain KAGVTQTPRYLIKTRGQQVTLSCSPISGHRSVSWYQQTPGQGLQFLFEYFSETQRNKGNFPGRFSGRQFSNSRSEMNVSTLELGDSALYLCASSWRTSGSSYNEQFFGPGTRLTVL.

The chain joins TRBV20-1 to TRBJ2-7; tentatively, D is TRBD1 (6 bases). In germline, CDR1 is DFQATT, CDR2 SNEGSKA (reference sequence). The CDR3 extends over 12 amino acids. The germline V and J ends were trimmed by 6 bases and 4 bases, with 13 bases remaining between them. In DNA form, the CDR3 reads TGCAGTGCGACCCAACAGGGTTACGAGCAGTACTTC. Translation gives CSATQQGYEQYF.

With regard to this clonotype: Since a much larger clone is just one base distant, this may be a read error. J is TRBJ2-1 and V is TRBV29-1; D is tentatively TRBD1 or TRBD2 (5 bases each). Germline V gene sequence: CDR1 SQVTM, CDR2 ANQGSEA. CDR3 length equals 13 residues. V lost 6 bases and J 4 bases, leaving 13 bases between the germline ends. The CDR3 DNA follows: TGCAGCGTCCGGGGCAGGTCTTACAATGAGCAGTTCTTC. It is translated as CSVRGRSYNEQFF.

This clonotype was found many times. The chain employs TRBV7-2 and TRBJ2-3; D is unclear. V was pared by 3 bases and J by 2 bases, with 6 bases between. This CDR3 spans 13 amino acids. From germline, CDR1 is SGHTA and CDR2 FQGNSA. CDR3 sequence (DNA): TGTGCCAGCAGCTTCCCCCTCACAGATACGCAGTATTTT. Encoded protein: CASSFPLTDTQYF.